This T cell receptor beta chain was documented in a study of cytomegalovirus exposure and HLA in healthy donors. Study overall: Genetic ancestry analysis placed around four fifths of the 400 or so donors that were genotyped in the Caucasian-associated cluster. Study results and caveats: Sequencing depth across donors, presence/absence analyses assumed, was roughly uniform. Being indistinguishable, some V segments were excluded, TRBV6-2 and TRBV6-3 among them. In vitro confirmation showed three CMV-associated chains to be CMV antigen specific.

The CDR3 spans 15 residues. The junction had 7 bases not matched to a gene; V was cut back by 4 bases and J by 5 bases. CDR1 and CDR2 from the germline V gene are LGHNA and YNFKEQ. With respect to this clone: As yet, its antigen is unknown.

The study ran its PCR with 60 Vbeta and 13 Jbeta primers. The method was immunoSEQ multiplex PCR; TCRdb's version includes in-frame clones alone and lacks a portion of them. This sample has about 140,000 clones, with over 80% found just once. The sequencing sample was made of PBMCs. This TCR was recovered from a female donor in good health and CMV-seronegative. The chain joins TRBV4-2 to TRBJ2-5; 10 positions agree with TRBD2. Here the CDR3 reads CASSLTSGVGETQYF. In nucleotides, the CDR3 is TGTGCCAGCAGCCTAACTAGCGGGGTAGGGGAGACCCAGTACTTC.